This T cell receptor (beta chain) was sequenced for a study of blood T cell repertoires in COVID-19. In the original analysis: Estimated nucleated cell counts came from reference gene primer amplification. The table came from immunoSEQ multiplex PCR; TCRdb's copy has only in-frame clones and leaves some out. The V and J calls and clone size were taken over from that table, and D and trimming were inferred from the DNA. The sample lists under 300,000 clones, 88% occurring once. Symptom resolution, clearance, or two negative PCRs marked donors in Cohort 3 as recovered. This CDR3 contains 12 residues. V shed 5 bases and J 7 bases; nucleotides not matched to a gene: 5. CDR1 is SGHRS, CDR2 YFSETQ, per germline. This clone was counted between two and nine times.

J is TRBJ1-1 and V is TRBV5-1; 7 bases fit TRBD1. This clonotype originated in a woman between 45 and 65 years old who had recovered from COVID-19. Input material: PBMCs or T cells enriched from blood (not recorded which). The CDR3 reads CASSLGQDEAFF. The CDR3 DNA sequence: TGCGCCAGCAGTTTAGGACAGGATGAAGCTTTCTTT.